This T cell receptor beta chain was found in a study of T cell changes during pregnancy in multiple sclerosis. The germline CDR1 and CDR2 sequences are ENHRY and SYGVKD. The CDR3 is made up of 13 amino acids. The J segment lost 2 bases and the V segment lost 6 bases, leaving 2 bases of the junction unmatched. The table came from immunoSEQ multiplex PCR; TCRdb's copy has only in-frame clones and leaves some out. The sample holds around 96,000 clones; 90% to 95% are singletons and the top ten take less than 2.5%. The material sequenced was peripheral blood, taken in the third trimester of pregnancy. V is TRBV10-3 and J is TRBJ2-3, with 7 bases lining up with TRBD2. The TCR comes from a female donor with multiple sclerosis, enrolled in a pregnancy study. The CDR3 DNA reads as TGTGCCATCAGCGCGGGGGTCACAGATACGCAGTATTTT. Protein product: CAISAGVTDTQYF.